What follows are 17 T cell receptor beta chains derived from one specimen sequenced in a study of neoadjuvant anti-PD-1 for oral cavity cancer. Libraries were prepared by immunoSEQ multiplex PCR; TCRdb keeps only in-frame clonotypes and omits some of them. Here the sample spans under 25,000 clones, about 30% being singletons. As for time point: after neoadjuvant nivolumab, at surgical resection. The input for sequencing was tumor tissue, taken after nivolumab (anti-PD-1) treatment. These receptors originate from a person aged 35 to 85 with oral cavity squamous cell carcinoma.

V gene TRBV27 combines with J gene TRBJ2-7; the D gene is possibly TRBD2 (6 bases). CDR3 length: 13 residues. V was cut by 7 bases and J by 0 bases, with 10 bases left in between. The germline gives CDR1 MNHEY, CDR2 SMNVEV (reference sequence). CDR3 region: CASMSGDSYEQYF. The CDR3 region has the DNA TGTGCCAGCATGTCGGGGGACTCCTACGAGCAGTACTTC.

In DNA, the CDR3 is TGTGCCAGTAGATATGACAGATTATCTGGAAACACCATATATTTT. Protein: CASRYDRLSGNTIYF. The gene calls are TRBV19 and TRBJ1-3; TRBD1 might be the D (5 bases). Per germline, CDR1 LNHDA and CDR2 SQIVND (reference sequence). This CDR3 spans 15 amino acids. V gave up 6 bases and J gave up 1 base, with 13 bases separating them.

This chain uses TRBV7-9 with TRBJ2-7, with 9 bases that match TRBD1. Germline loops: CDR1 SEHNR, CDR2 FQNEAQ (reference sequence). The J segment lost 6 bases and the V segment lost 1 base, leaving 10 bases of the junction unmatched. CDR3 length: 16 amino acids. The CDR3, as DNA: TGTGCCAGCAGCTTAGGGGAGACAGGGGGTCCGGTCGAGCAGTACTTC. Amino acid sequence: CASSLGETGGPVEQYF.

The CDR3 DNA follows: TGCAGCGCATCAGGGGTTGGGGAGCAGTACTTC. Translated: CSASGVGEQYF. This rearrangement joins TRBV29-1 to TRBJ2-7, with a weak D call TRBD1 (6 bases). The CDR3 is 11 residues long. Per germline, CDR1 SQVTM and CDR2 ANQGSEA. V lost 7 bases to trimming and J lost 7 bases, with 14 bases between them.

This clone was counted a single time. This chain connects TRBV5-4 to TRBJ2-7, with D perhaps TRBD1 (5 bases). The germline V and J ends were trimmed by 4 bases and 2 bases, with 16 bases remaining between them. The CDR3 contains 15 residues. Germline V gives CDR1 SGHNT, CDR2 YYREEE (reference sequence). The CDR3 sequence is CASSLQRGAAYEQYF. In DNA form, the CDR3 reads TGTGCCAGCAGCCTGCAGCGTGGGGCTGCCTACGAGCAGTACTTC.

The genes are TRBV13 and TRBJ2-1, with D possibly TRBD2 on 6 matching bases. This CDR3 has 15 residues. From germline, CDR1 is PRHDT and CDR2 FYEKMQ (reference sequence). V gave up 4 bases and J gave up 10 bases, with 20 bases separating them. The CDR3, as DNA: TGTGCCAGCAGCTCCACTTCCACGGGGGTGCTGGAGCAGTTCTTC. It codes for CASSSTSTGVLEQFF.

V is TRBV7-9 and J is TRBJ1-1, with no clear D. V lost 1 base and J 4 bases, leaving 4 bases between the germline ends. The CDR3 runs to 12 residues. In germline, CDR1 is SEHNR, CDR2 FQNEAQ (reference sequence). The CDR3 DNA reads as TGTGCCAGCAGCTTAGTCTCCACTGAAGCTTTCTTT. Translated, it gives CASSLVSTEAFF. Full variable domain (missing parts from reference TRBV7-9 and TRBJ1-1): DTGVSQNPRHKITKRGQNVTFRCDPISEHNRLYWYRQTLGQGPEFLTYFQNEAQLEKSRLLSDRFSAERPKGSFSTLEIQRTEQGDSAMYLCASSLVSTEAFFGQGTRLTVV.

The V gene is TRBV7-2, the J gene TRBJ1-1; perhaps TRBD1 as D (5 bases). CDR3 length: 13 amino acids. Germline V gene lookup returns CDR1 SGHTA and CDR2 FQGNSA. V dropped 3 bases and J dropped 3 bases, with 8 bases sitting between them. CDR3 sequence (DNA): TGTGCCAGCAGCTTTGGCAGGGACACTGAAGCTTTCTTT. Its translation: CASSFGRDTEAFF.

The CDR3 is CASSLITGLSGYTF. Written as DNA, the CDR3 is TGTGCCAGCAGCTTAATTACGGGGCTGAGTGGCTACACCTTC. The V and J genes are TRBV7-9 and TRBJ1-2; tentative D call: TRBD1 (5 bases). Trimming left V 2 bases short and J 7 bases short, with 14 bases between. The CDR3 is 14 amino acids. Looked up from germline, CDR1 is SEHNR and CDR2 is FQNEAQ (reference sequence).

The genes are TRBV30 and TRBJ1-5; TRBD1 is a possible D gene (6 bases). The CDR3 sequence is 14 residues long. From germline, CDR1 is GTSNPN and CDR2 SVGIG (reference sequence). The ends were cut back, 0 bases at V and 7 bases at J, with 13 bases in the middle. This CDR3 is CAWSVSLGGQPQHF. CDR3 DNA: TGTGCCTGGAGTGTATCCCTTGGGGGCCAGCCCCAGCATTTT.

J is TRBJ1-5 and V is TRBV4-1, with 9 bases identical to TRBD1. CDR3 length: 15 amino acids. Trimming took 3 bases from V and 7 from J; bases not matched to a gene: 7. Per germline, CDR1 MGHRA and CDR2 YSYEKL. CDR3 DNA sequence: TGCGCCAGCAGCCAGCAGGGACAGGGATCCCAGCCCCAGCATTTT. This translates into CASSQQGQGSQPQHF.

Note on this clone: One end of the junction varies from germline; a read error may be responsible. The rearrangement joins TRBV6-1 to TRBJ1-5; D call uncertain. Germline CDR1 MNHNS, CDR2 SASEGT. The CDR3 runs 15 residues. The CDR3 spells CAISEGPRSNQPQHF. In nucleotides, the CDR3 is TGTGCCATCAGTGAAGGACCTCGGAGCAATCAGCCCCAGCATTTT.

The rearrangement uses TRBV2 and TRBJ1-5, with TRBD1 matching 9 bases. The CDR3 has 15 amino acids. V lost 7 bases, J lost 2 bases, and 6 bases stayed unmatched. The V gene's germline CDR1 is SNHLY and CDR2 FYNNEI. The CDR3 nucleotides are TGTGCCAGCACTACAGGGGGCGTTGGCAATCAGCCCCAGCATTTT. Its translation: CASTTGGVGNQPQHF.

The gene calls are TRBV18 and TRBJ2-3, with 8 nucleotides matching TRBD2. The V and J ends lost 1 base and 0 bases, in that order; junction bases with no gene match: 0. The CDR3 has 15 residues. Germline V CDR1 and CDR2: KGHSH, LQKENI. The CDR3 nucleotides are TGTGCCAGCTCACCACGCGGGAGGAGCACAGATACGCAGTATTTT. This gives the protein CASSPRGRSTDTQYF.

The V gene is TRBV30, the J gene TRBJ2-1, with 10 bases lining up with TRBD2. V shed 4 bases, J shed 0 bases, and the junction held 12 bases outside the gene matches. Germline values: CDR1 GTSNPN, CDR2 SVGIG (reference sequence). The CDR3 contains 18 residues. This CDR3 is CAWKSSSGRANSYNEQFF. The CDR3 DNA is TGTGCCTGGAAGTCGTCGAGCGGGAGGGCAAACTCCTACAATGAGCAGTTCTTC.

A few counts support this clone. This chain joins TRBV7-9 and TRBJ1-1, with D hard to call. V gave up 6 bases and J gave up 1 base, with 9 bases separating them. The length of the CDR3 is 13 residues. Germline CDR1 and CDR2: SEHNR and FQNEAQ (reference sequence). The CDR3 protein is CASRAGPNTEAFF. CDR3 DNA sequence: TGTGCCAGCAGGGCGGGCCCGAACACTGAAGCTTTCTTT. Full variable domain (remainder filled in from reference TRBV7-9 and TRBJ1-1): DTGVSQNPRHKITKRGQNVTFRCDPISEHNRLYWYRQTLGQGPEFLTYFQNEAQLEKSRLLSDRFSAERPKGSFSTLEIQRTEQGDSAMYLCASRAGPNTEAFFGQGTRLTVV.

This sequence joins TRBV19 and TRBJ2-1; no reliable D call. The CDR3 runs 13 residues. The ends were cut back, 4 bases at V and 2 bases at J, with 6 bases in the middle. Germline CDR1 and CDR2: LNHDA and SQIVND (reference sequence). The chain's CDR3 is CASSTQAYNEQFF. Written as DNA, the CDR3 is TGTGCCAGTAGTACTCAAGCCTACAATGAGCAGTTCTTC.